This T cell receptor beta chain came from a study of CD8 T cells in ankylosing spondylitis (TCRdb year 2017). Describing the broader study: The study set out to find disease-linked TCR variants by profiling T cell receptor beta repertoires in ankylosing spondylitis patients and healthy donors. Peripheral blood samples were taken, and synovial fluid was additionally collected from ankylosing spondylitis patients. In total, the full study cohort was made up of about 99 healthy donors and roughly 27 ankylosing spondylitis patients. The full study reports these points: A TCR beta motif made up of several highly homologous amino acid variants appeared to be characteristic of blood from ankylosing spondylitis patients. The disease-linked clones were reported as significantly enriched in matched synovial fluid samples from ankylosing spondylitis patients. In peripheral blood, the disease-linked clones were found at relatively low frequencies and had a CD8+ phenotype. Some motif variants had previously been reported in the synovial fluid and blood of reactive arthritis patients, which suggests shared mechanisms of disease initiation.

The germline V gene yields SGHRS for CDR1 and YFSETQ for CDR2. A distance of 9 bases separates the germline ends of V and J, which lose 7 bases and 5 bases respectively. The CDR3 numbers 12 residues from cysteine through phenylalanine. CDR3 DNA only is kept here, 36 bases in frame from base 1. TCRdb records Illumina HiSeq 2500 as the sequencer. Quantitative 5'-RACE with molecular barcodes was used to prepare TCR beta libraries. The original pipeline was this. A new computational method, built on a probabilistic model of VDJ rearrangement, was used to identify disease-linked TCR variants. Using fastp trimming at Q25 and MiXCR clonotype assembly, TCRdb reanalyzed the public sequencing data and kept in-frame beta chains. Each CDR3 protein appears once, grouped with its most common genes and DNA. Here the V and J calls rest on TCRdb's processing, not on the authors' analysis. This sample is represented by about 89,000 distinct CDR3 sequences; about 27% of them were singletons. The ten most abundant clones make up roughly three fifths of the sample.

Comments on this clonotype: Which antigen it targets is not known. Base qualities are not at hand, and no much larger clone is one base apart.

The receptor's source is a male donor with ankylosing spondylitis or in good health (not recorded which). The chain couples TRBV5-1 to TRBJ1-4, with the D gene too uncertain to name. What was sequenced was blood, either unsorted or a sorted T cell fraction (not recorded which). The nucleotide sequence is TGCGCCAGCTCCCTGGAGAATGAAAAACTGTTTTTT. Translated, it gives CASSLENEKLFF.